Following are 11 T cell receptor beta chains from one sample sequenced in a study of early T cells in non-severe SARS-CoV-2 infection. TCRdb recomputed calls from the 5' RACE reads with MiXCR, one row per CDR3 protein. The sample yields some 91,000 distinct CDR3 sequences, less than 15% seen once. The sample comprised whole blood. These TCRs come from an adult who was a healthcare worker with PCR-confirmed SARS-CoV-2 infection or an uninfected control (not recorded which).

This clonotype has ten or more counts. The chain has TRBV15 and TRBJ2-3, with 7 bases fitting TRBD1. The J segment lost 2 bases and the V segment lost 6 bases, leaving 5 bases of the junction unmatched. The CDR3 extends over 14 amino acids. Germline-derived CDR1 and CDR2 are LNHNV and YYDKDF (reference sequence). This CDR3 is CATREGQNTDTQYF. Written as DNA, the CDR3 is TGTGCCACCAGAGAGGGACAGAACACAGATACGCAGTATTTT.

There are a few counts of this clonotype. CDR3 DNA sequence: TGTGCCAGCAGTAGACAGGGGGCCACTTCGCCCGCCCAGCATTTT. As protein: CASSRQGATSPAQHF. V is TRBV28 and J is TRBJ1-5, with 10 bases lining up with TRBD1. V shed 5 bases and J 11 bases; nucleotides not matched to a gene: 12. Germline V CDR1 and CDR2: MDHEN, SYDVKM. This CDR3 comprises 15 residues.

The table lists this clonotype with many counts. CDR3 residues: CSVLGQGAKNIQYF. The CDR3 bases are TGCAGCGTTCTGGGTCAGGGGGCCAAAAACATTCAGTACTTC. This sequence joins TRBV29-1 and TRBJ2-4, with D perhaps matching TRBD1 (6 bases). Deletions cut 5 bases from V and 1 base from J, with 12 bases between. The CDR3 runs to 14 residues. In germline, CDR1 is SQVTM, CDR2 ANQGSEA.

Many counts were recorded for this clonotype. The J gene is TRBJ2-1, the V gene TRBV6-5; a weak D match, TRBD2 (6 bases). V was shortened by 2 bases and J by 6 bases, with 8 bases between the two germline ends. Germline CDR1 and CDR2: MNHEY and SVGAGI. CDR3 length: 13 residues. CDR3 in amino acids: CASSYGDFNEQFF. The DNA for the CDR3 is TGTGCCAGCAGTTACGGGGACTTCAATGAGCAGTTCTTC.

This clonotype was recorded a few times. The CDR3 sequence is CASSLGGSSVGEQFF. CDR3 DNA: TGTGCCAGCAGCTTAGGCGGGTCCTCCGTGGGGGAGCAGTTCTTC. The chain is built from TRBV7-9 and TRBJ2-1; a possible D gene is TRBD2 (5 bases). The CDR3 totals 15 residues. The germline CDR1 and CDR2 sequences are SEHNR and FQNEAQ (reference sequence). V lost 1 base and J lost 10, with 17 bases in between.

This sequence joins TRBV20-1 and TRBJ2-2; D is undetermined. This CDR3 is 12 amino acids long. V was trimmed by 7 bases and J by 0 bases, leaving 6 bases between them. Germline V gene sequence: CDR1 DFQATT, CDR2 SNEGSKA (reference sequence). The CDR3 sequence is CSVSPNTGELFF. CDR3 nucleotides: TGCAGTGTTAGCCCGAACACCGGGGAGCTGTTTTTT.

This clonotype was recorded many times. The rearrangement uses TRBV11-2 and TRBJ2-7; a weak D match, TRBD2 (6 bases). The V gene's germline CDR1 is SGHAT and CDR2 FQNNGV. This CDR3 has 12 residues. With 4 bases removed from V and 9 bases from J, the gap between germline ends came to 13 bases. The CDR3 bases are TGTGCCAGCAGCTCGCAAAGGGGAGGGCAGTACTTC. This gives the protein CASSSQRGGQYF.

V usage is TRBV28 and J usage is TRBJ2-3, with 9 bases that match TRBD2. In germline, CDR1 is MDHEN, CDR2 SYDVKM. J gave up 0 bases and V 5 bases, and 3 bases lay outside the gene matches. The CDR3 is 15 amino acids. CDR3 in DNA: TGTGCCAGCAGTGGCGGGGGGGCTAGCACAGATACGCAGTATTTT. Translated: CASSGGGASTDTQYF.

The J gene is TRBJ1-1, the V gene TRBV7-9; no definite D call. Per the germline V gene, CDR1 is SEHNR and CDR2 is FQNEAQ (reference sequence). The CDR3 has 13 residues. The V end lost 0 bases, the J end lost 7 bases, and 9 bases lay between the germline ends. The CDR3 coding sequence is TGTGCCAGCAGCTTAGCGGGCGGCGGTGAAGCTTTCTTT. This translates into CASSLAGGGEAFF.

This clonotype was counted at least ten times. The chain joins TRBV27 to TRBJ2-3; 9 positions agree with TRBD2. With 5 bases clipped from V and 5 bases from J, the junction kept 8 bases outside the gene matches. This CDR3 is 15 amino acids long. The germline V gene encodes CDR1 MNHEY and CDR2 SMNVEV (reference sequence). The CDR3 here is CASSTLAGPGDTQYF. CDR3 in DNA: TGTGCCAGCAGTACCCTAGCGGGGCCCGGAGATACGCAGTATTTT.

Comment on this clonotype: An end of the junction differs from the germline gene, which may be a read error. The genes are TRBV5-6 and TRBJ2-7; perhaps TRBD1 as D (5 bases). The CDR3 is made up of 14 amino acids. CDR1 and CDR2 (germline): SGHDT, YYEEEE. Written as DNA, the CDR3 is TGTGCCAACAGCTCCGGACATCCTACCTACGAGCAGTACTTC. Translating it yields CANSSGHPTYEQYF.